This entry is about one T cell receptor (beta chain). The CDR3 spans 16 residues. CDR1 and CDR2 from the germline V gene are SGHAT and FQNNGV. The V and J ends lost 3 bases and 3 bases respectively, with 15 bases between them. Per the authors' pipeline: Reference gene primer amplification yielded estimated nucleated cell counts. Clones were sequenced by immunoSEQ multiplex PCR, and TCRdb holds only the in-frame ones, with some missing. That table supplies the V and J calls and clone size; D and trimming were determined from the DNA. The sample carries hundreds of thousands of clones, approximately 88% recorded once. The data originate from a study of blood T cell repertoires in COVID-19. About the research overall: In each case, the material was cDNA or gDNA derived from T cells, B-cell-depleted T cells, or PBMCs.

This sequence was found in a woman aged 30 to 39 with acute COVID-19. Sequencing input: PBMCs or T cells enriched from blood (not recorded which). The gene calls are TRBV11-2 and TRBJ1-3, with D possibly TRBD1 on 6 matching bases. CDR3 sequence (DNA): TGTGCCAGCAGCTTTTTCAGGGGTTCCATTGGAAACACCATATATTTT. Translating it yields CASSFFRGSIGNTIYF.